This entry is about one T cell receptor beta chain. Its target is unknown. This record comes from a study of beta chain features in type 1 diabetes. Findings and limits, study-wide: Insertion counts at VDJ junctions were lower in type 1 diabetes patients, who also showed more deletions there. Moderate yet significant TCRB CDR3 shortening was seen in Type 1 diabetes patients in all four CD4+ subsets.

Expressed TCRB transcripts were sequenced after all isolated RNA was converted to cDNA. Clones were read by immunoSEQ multiplex PCR, and TCRdb kept only the in-frame ones, dropping some. Of approximately 170,000 clones detected, approximately 7.8% appear once; the ten largest clones hold about 0.9%. Material for sequencing was central memory CD4+ T cells from blood. The source of this sequence is a middle-aged woman with type 1 diabetes.

The CDR3 DNA reads as TGCGCCAGCAGCCCTATTACTAGCGGGAGCAATGAGCAGTTCTTC. This translates into CASSPITSGSNEQFF. The chain carries TRBV5-1 and TRBJ2-1; 11 bases match TRBD2. Germline V gene lookup returns CDR1 SGHRS and CDR2 YFSETQ. This CDR3 has 15 residues. V shed 4 bases, J shed 6 bases, and the junction held 6 bases outside the gene matches.